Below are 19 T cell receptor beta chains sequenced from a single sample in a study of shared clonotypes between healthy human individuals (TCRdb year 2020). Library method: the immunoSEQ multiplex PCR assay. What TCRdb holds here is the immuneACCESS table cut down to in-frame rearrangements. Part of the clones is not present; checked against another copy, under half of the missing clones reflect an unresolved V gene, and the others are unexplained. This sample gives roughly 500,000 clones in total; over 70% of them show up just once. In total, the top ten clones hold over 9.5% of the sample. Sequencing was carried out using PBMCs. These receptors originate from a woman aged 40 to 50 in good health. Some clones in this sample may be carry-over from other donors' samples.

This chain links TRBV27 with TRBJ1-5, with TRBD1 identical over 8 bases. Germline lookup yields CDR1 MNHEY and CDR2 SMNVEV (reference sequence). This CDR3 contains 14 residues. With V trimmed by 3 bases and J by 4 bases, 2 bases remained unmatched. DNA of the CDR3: TGTGCCAGCAGTTTTCAGGGGGCTAATCAGCCCCAGCATTTT. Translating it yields CASSFQGANQPQHF.

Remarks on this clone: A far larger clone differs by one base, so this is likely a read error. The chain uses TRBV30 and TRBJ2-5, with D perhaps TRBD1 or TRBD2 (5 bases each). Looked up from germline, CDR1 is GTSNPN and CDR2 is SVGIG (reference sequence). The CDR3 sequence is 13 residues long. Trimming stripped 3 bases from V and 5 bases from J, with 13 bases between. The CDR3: CAWSGARGETQYF. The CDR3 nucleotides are TGTGCCTGGAGCGGGGCTCGAGGGGAGACCCAGTACTTC. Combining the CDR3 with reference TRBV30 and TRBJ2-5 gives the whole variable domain SQTIHQWPATLVQPVGSPLSLECTVEGTSNPNLYWYRQAAGRGLQLLFYSVGIGQISSEVPQNLSASRPQDRQFILSSKKLLLSDSGFYLCAWSGARGETQYFGPGTRLLVL.

For the CDR3, the DNA is TGCGCCAGCAGCCAAACAGGGGTTCGCGAGACCCAGTACTTC. Its translation: CASSQTGVRETQYF. The chain links TRBV4-1 to TRBJ2-5; TRBD1 matches at 7 bases. Germline V gene sequence: CDR1 MGHRA, CDR2 YSYEKL. The CDR3 is made up of 14 amino acids. V shed 2 bases and J 5 bases; nucleotides not matched to a gene: 5.

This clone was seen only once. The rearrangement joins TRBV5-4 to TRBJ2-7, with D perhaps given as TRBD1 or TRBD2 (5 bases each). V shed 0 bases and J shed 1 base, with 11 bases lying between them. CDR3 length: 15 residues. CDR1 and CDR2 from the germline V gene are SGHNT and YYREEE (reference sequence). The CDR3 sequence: CASSLGRDGSYEQYF. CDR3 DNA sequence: TGTGCCAGCAGCTTGGGCCGGGACGGATCCTACGAGCAGTACTTC.

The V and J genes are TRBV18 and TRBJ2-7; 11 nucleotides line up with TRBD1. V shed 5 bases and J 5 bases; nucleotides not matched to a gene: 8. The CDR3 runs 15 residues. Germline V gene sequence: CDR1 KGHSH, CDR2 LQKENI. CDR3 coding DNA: TGTGCCAGCTCATCAACCGGACAGGGGGCCGACGAGCAGTACTTC. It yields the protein CASSSTGQGADEQYF.

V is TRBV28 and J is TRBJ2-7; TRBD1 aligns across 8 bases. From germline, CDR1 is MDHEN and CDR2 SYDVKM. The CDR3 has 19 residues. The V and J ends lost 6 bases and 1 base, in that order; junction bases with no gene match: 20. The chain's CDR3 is CASSLAVRTGGLGSYEQYF. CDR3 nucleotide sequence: TGTGCCAGCAGCTTAGCGGTGAGAACAGGGGGACTGGGGTCCTACGAGCAGTACTTC.

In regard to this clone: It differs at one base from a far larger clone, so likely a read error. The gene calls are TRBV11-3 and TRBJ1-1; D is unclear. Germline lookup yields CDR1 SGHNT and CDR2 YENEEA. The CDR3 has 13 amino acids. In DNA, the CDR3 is TGTGCCAGCAGCTCGGAATTCAACACTGGAGCTTTCTTT. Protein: CASSSEFNTGAFF.

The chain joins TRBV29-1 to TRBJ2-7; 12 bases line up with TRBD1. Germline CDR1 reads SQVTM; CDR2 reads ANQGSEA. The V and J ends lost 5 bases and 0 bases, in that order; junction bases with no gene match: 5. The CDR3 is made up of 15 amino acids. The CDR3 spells CSVSGTGGFSYEQYF. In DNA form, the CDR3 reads TGCAGCGTTTCTGGGACAGGGGGCTTCTCCTACGAGCAGTACTTC.

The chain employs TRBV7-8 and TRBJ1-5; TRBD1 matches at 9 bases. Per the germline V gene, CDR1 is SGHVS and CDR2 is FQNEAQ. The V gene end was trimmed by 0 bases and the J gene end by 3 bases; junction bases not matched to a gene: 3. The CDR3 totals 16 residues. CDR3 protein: CASSLAGTGNNQPQHF. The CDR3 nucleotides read TGTGCCAGCAGCTTAGCAGGGACAGGGAACAATCAGCCCCAGCATTTT.

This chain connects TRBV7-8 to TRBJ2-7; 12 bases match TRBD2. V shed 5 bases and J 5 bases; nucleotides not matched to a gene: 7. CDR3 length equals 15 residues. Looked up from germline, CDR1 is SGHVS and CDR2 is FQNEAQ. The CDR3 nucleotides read TGTGCCAGCAGCACCCGACTAGCGGGAGTCCACGAGCAGTACTTC. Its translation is CASSTRLAGVHEQYF.

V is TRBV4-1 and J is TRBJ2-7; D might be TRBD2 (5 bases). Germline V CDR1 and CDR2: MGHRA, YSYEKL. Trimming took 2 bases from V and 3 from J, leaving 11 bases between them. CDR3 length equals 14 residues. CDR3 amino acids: CASSQQDSFYEQYF. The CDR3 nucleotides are TGCGCCAGCAGCCAACAGGACTCCTTCTACGAGCAGTACTTC.

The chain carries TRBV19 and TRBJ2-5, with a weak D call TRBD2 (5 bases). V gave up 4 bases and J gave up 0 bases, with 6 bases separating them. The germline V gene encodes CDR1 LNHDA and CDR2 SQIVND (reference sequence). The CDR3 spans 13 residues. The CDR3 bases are TGTGCCAGTAGTAGCGGGCACCAAGAGACCCAGTACTTC. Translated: CASSSGHQETQYF.

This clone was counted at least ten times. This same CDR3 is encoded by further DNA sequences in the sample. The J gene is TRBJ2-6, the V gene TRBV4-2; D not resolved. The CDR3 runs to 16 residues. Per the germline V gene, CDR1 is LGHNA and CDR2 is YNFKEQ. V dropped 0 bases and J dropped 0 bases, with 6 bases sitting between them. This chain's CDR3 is CASSQEYSSGANVLTF. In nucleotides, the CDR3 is TGTGCCAGCAGCCAAGAGTATAGCTCTGGGGCCAACGTCCTGACTTTC.

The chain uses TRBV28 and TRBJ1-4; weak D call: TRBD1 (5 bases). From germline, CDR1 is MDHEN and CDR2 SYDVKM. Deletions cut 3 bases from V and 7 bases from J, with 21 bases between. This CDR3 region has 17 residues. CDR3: CASSLASLWQGGEKLFF. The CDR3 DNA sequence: TGTGCCAGCAGTTTGGCATCGCTATGGCAGGGCGGTGAAAAACTGTTTTTT.

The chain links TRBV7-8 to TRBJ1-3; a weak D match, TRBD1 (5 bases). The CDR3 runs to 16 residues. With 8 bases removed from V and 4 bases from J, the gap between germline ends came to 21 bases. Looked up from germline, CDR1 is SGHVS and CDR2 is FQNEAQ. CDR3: CASYPDGVTVGNTIYF. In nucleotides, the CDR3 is TGTGCCAGCTACCCGGATGGGGTGACAGTGGGAAACACCATATATTTT. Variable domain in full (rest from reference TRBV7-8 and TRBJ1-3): GAGVSQSPRYKVAKRGQDVALRCDPISGHVSLFWYQQALGQGPEFLTYFQNEAQLDKSGLPSDRFFAERPEGSVSTLKIQRTQQEDSAVYLCASYPDGVTVGNTIYFGEGSWLTVV.

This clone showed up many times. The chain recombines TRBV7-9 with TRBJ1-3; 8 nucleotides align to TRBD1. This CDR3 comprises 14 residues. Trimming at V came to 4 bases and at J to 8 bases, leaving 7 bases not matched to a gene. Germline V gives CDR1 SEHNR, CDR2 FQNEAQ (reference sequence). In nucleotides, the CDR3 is TGTGCCAGCAGCTCGACCGGACAGGGAGACACCATATATTTT. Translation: CASSSTGQGDTIYF.

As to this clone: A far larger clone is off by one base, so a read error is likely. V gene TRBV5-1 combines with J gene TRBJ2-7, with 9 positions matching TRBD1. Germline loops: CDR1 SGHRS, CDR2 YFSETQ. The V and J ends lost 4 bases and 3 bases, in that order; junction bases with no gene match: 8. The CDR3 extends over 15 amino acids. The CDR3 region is CASSGGTGHVYEQYF. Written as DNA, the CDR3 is TGCGCCAGCAGCGGGGGGACAGGGCATGTCTACGAGCAGTACTTC.

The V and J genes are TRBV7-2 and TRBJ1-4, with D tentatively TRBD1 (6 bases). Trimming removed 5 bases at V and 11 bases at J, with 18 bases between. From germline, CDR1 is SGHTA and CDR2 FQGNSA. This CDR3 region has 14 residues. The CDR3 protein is CASSMGAENRKLFF. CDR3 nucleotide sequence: TGTGCCAGCAGCATGGGGGCCGAAAATAGGAAACTGTTTTTT.

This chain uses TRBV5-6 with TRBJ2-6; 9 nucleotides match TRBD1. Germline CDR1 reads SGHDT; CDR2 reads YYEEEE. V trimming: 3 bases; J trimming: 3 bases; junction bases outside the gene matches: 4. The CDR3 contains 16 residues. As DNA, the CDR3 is TGTGCCAGCAGCTGGGGACAGGGAATTGGGGCCAACGTCCTGACTTTC. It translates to CASSWGQGIGANVLTF. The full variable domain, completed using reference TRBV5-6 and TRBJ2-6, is DAGVTQSPTHLIKTRGQQVTLRCSPKSGHDTVSWYQQALGQGPQFIFQYYEEEERQRGNFPDRFSGHQFPNYSSELNVNALLLGDSALYLCASSWGQGIGANVLTFGAGSRLTVL.